The 7 T cell receptor beta chains below come from one sample, sequenced in a study of blood T cell repertoires in COVID-19. Generated by immunoSEQ multiplex PCR, the TCRdb table keeps only in-frame clones and is missing some. The data show about 82,000 clones, approximately 78% seen once. Sequencing input: peripheral blood. All receptors derive from a man between 60 and 75 years old with COVID-19, enrolled during active disease.

The CDR3: CAIDGGDYGPQHF. CDR3 bases: TGTGCCATCGACGGGGGGGACTACGGGCCCCAGCATTTT. The chain recombines TRBV6-5 with TRBJ1-5; possible D gene TRBD1, 5 bases. The V gene's germline CDR1 is MNHEY and CDR2 SVGAGI. With 10 bases removed from V and 9 bases from J, the gap between germline ends came to 19 bases. This CDR3 has 13 residues.

The chain carries TRBV5-1 and TRBJ2-1, with 9 bases that match TRBD2. This CDR3 has 16 amino acids. Germline V gene data show CDR1 as SGHRS and CDR2 as YFSETQ. The ends lost 0 bases at V and 7 bases at J; junction bases unmatched: 8. CDR3 region: CASSLAPSGIPNEQFF. The CDR3 coding sequence is TGCGCCAGCAGCTTGGCCCCTAGCGGGATTCCAAATGAGCAGTTCTTC.

The chain couples TRBV2 to TRBJ2-2, with 10 bases aligning to TRBD2. V was clipped by 7 bases and J by 1 base; unmatched bases: 3. The CDR3 totals 15 residues. In germline, CDR1 is SNHLY, CDR2 FYNNEI. DNA of the CDR3: TGTGCCAGCAAGCGGGAGGGCCGGAACACCGGGGAGCTGTTTTTT. Its translation is CASKREGRNTGELFF.

V usage is TRBV29-1 and J usage is TRBJ2-7, with TRBD1 as a possible D gene (5 bases). Germline loops: CDR1 SQVTM, CDR2 ANQGSEA. V lost 4 bases and J 3 bases, leaving 13 bases between the germline ends. There are 13 residues in the CDR3. CDR3 sequence reads: CSVVGAQHYEQYF. The CDR3 nucleotides are TGCAGCGTTGTTGGGGCCCAACACTACGAGCAGTACTTC.

This clone appeared a few times. The J gene is TRBJ2-7, the V gene TRBV7-3; 7 nucleotides line up with TRBD2. Trimming at V came to 5 bases and at J to 4 bases, leaving 14 bases not matched to a gene. The CDR3 loop spans 16 amino acids. Germline CDR1 is SGHTA and CDR2 is FQGTGA. CDR3 coding DNA: TGTGCCAGCAGCCCGGGCCCTAGCGGAGGGAGATACGAGCAGTACTTC. It codes for CASSPGPSGGRYEQYF.

The rearrangement uses TRBV11-3 and TRBJ1-2, with 10 nucleotides matching TRBD1. CDR1 and CDR2 (germline): SGHNT, YENEEA. V lost 7 bases and J lost 8; bases outside the gene matches: 13. The CDR3 contains 15 residues. The CDR3: CASKPGRTGGEGYTF. The CDR3 DNA sequence: TGTGCCAGCAAACCCGGAAGGACAGGGGGGGAAGGCTACACCTTC.

The gene calls are TRBV10-3 and TRBJ1-1, with TRBD1 as a possible D gene (5 bases). The V gene's germline CDR1 is ENHRY and CDR2 SYGVKD. V was shortened by 2 bases and J by 4 bases, with 11 bases between the two germline ends. The length of the CDR3 is 14 residues. The DNA for the CDR3 is TGTGCCATCAGTGAGACAGGTTTTGGCACTGAAGCTTTCTTT. Translating it yields CAISETGFGTEAFF.